This entry describes one TCR beta chain. Its antigen remains unknown. These data belong to a study of PD-1 blockade in mismatch repair-deficient tumors. Notes on the study in general: Tumor-resident clones, often undetectable pretreatment in blood, expanded then contracted after pembrolizumab.

V lost 5 bases, J lost 4 bases, and 8 bases stayed unmatched. This CDR3 is built from 15 residues. Germline values: CDR1 MNHEY, CDR2 SMNVEV (reference sequence). TCR sequencing covered three patients who responded to pembrolizumab. Assay: immunoSEQ multiplex PCR; the TCRdb copy retains only in-frame clones and omits some. The data show 120,000 or so clones, 88% seen once. The receptor was isolated from an adult with mismatch repair-deficient cancer. The chain carries TRBV27 and TRBJ2-1; 7 bases are shared with TRBD2. The sequences come from peripheral blood, collected 72 weeks after starting pembrolizumab. The CDR3 DNA sequence: TGTGCCAGCAGTCCAGGGACTACCCCATACAATGAGCAGTTCTTC. It encodes CASSPGTTPYNEQFF.